This TCR beta chain is from a study of blood T cell repertoires in COVID-19. Across the whole study: Whether acute or convalescent, the COVID-19 samples came from the United States, Italy and Spain.

CDR1 PRHDT and CDR2 FYEKMQ come from the germline V gene (reference sequence). The CDR3 loop spans 14 amino acids. V was pared by 3 bases and J by 12 bases, with 10 bases of the junction left unmatched. In the study's own analysis: Researchers report that nucleated cell counts were estimated from reference gene primer amplification. Assay: immunoSEQ multiplex PCR; the TCRdb copy retains only in-frame clones and omits some. The DNA gave D and trimming, while V, J and clone size come from that table. The profile covers 110,000 or so clones, with around four fifths appearing a single time and roughly 8.1% taken by the ten largest.

This sequence originates from a woman aged 40 to 50 with acute or convalescent COVID-19. The V gene is TRBV13, the J gene TRBJ2-1, with 8 bases aligning to TRBD2. Sequenced sample: peripheral blood. CDR3 DNA: TGTGCCAGCAGCTTGTCGTTAAAGCGGGAGAGGCAGTTCTTC. Encoded protein: CASSLSLKRERQFF. Filled out from reference TRBV13 and TRBJ2-1, the complete variable domain reads AAGVIQSPRHLIKEKRETATLKCYPIPRHDTVYWYQQGPGQDPQFLISFYEKMQSDKGSIPDRFSAQQFSDYHSELNMSSLELGDSALYFCASSLSLKRERQFFGPGTRLTVL.